The T cell receptor (beta chain) under discussion was sequenced for a study of T cell clonality in common variable immunodeficiency. At least ten counts were recorded for this clone. The missing CDR3 end, 3 residues past where the read stops, is filled in from the germline J gene. The protocol was immunoSEQ multiplex PCR, while the TCRdb copy is restricted to in-frame clones and leaves out a portion. The record shows about 35,000 clones for this sample, with no singletons present. Germline loops: CDR1 SGHTA, CDR2 FQGNSA. This CDR3 has 14 amino acids. The ends lost 5 bases at V and 5 bases at J; junction bases unmatched: 8.

The sequenced sample consisted of peripheral blood mononuclear cells. The rearrangement links TRBV7-2 to TRBJ2-5; TRBD1 aligns across 7 bases. The receptor was derived from a person aged 18 to 75 in good health. CDR3 bases read: TGTGCCAGCAGCCTCAACAGGGGACGGGAGACC. Its translation is CASSLNRGRET. The full CDR3 sequence reads CASSLNRGRETQYF.